The present TCR beta chain was sequenced within a study of control samples from healthy donors and cancer patients. The method was immunoSEQ multiplex PCR; TCRdb's version includes in-frame clones alone and lacks a portion of them. Of about 410,000 clones listed, 90% were seen once; the top ten hold about 6.3%. Sequenced sample: PBMCs. The sequence was obtained from a man between 35 and 55 years old with head and neck cancer.

In DNA form, the CDR3 reads TGCGCCAGCTGTAGGGGACGGGATTTGGACACTGAAGCTTTCTTT. Protein product: CASCRGRDLDTEAFF. This chain links TRBV5-1 with TRBJ1-1; maybe TRBD1 (5 bases). V gave up 7 bases and J gave up 3 bases, with 19 bases separating them. The V gene's germline CDR1 is SGHRS and CDR2 YFSETQ. CDR3 length: 15 amino acids.